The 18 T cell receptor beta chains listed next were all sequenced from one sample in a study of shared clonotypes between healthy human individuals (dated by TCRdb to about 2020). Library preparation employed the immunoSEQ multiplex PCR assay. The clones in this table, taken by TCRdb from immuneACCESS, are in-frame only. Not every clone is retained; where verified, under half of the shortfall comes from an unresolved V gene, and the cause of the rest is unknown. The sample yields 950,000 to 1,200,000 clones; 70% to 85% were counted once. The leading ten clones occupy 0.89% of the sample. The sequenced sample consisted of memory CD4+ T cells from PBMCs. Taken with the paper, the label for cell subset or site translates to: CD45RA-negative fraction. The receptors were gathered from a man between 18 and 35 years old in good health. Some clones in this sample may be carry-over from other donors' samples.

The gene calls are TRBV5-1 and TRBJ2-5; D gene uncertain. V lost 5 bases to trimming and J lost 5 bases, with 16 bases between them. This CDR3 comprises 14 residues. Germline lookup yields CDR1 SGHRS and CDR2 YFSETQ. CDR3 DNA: TGCGCCAGCAGGCGGTCCGTGACCGGGGAGACCCAGTACTTC. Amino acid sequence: CASRRSVTGETQYF.

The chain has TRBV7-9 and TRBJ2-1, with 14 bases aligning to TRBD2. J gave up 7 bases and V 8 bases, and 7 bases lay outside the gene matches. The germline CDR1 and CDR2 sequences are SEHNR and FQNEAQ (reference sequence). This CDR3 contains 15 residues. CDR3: CASLGLAGGTNEQFF. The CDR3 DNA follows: TGTGCCAGCCTCGGACTAGCGGGAGGTACTAATGAGCAGTTCTTC.

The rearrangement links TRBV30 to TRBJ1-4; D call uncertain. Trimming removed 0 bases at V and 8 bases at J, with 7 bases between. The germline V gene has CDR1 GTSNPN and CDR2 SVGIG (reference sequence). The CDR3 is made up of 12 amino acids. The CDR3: CAWSVAEEKLFF. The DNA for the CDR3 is TGTGCCTGGAGTGTGGCCGAGGAAAAACTGTTTTTT.

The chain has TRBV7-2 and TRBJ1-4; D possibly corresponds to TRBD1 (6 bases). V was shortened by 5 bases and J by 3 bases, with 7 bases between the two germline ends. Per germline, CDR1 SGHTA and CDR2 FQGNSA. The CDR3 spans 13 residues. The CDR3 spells CASSGGPNEKLFF. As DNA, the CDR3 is TGTGCCAGCAGCGGGGGGCCTAATGAAAAACTGTTTTTT.

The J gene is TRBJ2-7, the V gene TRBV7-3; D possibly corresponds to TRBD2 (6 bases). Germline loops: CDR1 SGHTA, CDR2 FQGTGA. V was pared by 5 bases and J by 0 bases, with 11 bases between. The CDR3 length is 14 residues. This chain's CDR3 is CASSQQAGSYEQYF. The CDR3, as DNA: TGTGCCAGCAGCCAACAAGCGGGCTCCTACGAGCAGTACTTC.

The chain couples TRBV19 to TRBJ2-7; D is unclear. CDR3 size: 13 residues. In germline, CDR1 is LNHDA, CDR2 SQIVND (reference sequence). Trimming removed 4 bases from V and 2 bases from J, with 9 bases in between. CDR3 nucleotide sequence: TGTGCCAGTAGTACACAGATAACCTACGAGCAGTACTTC. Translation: CASSTQITYEQYF.

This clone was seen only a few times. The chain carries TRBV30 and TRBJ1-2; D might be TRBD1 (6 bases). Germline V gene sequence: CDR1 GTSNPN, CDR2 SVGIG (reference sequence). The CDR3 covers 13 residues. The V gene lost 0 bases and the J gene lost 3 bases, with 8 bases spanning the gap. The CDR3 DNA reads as TGTGCCTGGAGTGTAGGGGGGTACTATGGCTACACCTTC. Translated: CAWSVGGYYGYTF. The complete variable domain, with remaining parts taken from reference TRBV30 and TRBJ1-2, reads SQTIHQWPATLVQPVGSPLSLECTVEGTSNPNLYWYRQAAGRGLQLLFYSVGIGQISSEVPQNLSASRPQDRQFILSSKKLLLSDSGFYLCAWSVGGYYGYTFGSGTRLTVV.

CDR3 in DNA: TGTGCCAGTAGAAGGGGCGATACGCAGTATTTT. Encoded protein: CASRRGDTQYF. This chain joins TRBV19 and TRBJ2-3; the D gene is possibly TRBD1 (5 bases). This CDR3 spans 11 amino acids. Looked up from germline, CDR1 is LNHDA and CDR2 is SQIVND (reference sequence). Between the trimmed V and J ends, which lost 6 bases and 6 bases, there was a span of 7 bases.

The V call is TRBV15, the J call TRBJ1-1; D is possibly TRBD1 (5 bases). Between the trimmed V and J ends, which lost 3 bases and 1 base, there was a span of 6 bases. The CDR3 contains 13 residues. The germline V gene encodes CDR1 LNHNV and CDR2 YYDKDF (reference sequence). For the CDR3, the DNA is TGTGCCACCAGCAGGAGGGGGAACACTGAAGCTTTCTTT. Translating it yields CATSRRGNTEAFF.

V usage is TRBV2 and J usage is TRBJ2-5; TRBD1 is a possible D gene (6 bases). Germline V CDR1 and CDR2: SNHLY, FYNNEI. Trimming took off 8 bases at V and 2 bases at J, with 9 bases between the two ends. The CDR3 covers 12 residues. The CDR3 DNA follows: TGTGCCAGCGGGGGCAGACAAGAGACCCAGTACTTC. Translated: CASGGRQETQYF.

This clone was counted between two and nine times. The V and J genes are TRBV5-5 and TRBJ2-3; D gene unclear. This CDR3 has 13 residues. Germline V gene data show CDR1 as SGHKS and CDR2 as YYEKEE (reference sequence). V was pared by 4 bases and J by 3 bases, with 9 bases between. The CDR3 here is CASSHSDTDTQYF. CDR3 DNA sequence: TGTGCCAGCAGCCATTCAGATACAGATACGCAGTATTTT.

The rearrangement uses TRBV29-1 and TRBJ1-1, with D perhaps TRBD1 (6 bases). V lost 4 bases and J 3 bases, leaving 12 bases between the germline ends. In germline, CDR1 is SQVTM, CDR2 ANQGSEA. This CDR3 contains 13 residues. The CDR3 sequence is CSVGMGGHTEAFF. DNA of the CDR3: TGCAGCGTTGGGATGGGGGGCCACACTGAAGCTTTCTTT.

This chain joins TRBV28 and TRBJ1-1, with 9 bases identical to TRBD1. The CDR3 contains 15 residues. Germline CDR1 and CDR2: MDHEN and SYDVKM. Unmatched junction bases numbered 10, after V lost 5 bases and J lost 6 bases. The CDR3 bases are TGTGCCAGCAGTCCTCCGGGACAGGGATGGGCTGAAGCTTTCTTT. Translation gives CASSPPGQGWAEAFF.

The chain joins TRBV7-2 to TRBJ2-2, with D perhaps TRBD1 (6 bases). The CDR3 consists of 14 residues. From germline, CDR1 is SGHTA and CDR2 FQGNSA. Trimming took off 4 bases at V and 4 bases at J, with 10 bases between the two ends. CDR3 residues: CASSYRVGTGELFF. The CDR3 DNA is TGTGCCAGCAGCTACAGGGTGGGCACCGGGGAGCTGTTTTTT.

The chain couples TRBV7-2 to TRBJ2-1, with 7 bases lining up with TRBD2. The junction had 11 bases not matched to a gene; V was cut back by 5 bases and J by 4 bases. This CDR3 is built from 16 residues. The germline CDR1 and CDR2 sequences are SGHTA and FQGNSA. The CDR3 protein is CASSRTPGLTYNEQFF. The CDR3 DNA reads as TGTGCCAGCAGCCGCACTCCGGGACTAACATACAATGAGCAGTTCTTC.

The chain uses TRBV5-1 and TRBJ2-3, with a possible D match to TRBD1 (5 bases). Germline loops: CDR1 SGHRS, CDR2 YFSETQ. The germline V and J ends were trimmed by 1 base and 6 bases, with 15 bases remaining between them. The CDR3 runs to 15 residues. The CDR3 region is CASSLLQGGRDTQYF. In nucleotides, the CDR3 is TGCGCCAGCAGCTTGTTGCAGGGTGGGCGCGATACGCAGTATTTT.

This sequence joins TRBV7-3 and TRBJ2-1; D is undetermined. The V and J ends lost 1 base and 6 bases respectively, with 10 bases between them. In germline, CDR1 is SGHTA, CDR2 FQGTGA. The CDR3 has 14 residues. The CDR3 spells CASSLNSVVNEQFF. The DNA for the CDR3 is TGTGCCAGCAGCTTAAATTCGGTTGTCAATGAGCAGTTCTTC.

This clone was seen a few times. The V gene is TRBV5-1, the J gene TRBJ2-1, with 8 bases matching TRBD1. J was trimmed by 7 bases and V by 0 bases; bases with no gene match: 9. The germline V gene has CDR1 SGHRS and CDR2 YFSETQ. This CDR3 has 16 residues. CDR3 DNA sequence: TGCGCCAGCAGCTTGGGCCCGGGACAGGTCAAGAATGAGCAGTTCTTC. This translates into CASSLGPGQVKNEQFF.